Given below is one T cell receptor beta chain in context. What this receptor recognizes is not known. No much larger clone is present one base from it, and per-base qualities are unavailable. Each collaborating institution followed its own protocols to collect whole blood in K2EDTA tubes. Collaborator samples were shipped for TCRbeta analysis as frozen whole blood, isolated PBMCs, or DNA extracted from either sample type. The source of the sample is a study of blood T cell repertoires in COVID-19 (dated by TCRdb to 2018 to 2021). In the study overall: Collaborator samples came from the United States, Italy and Spain and covered acute and convalescent phases of COVID-19. The samples were drawn from the first 160 participants of the ongoing ImmuneRACE study and from over 950 subjects provided by 6 global collaborators. The material from the prospective study consisted of cDNA or gDNA derived from T cells, B-cell-depleted T cells, or PBMCs. Subjects who had been exposed to COVID-19, were actively infected with it, or had recovered from it provided the deeply sampled blood TCRbeta repertoires that made up the dataset. A freely available public database, intended as a resource for researchers studying the immune response to SARS-CoV-2, is where the repertoires were released. HLA class I and class II types, where available, came from metadata supplied by the sample provider rather than from assay-based typing. Nearly every sample came with metadata listing a de-identified subject ID, COVID-19 status, age in years and sex.

What the research found in general, with its limitations: Clinical and demographic metadata were provided uncurated, with the amount varying by source and participant.

The immunoSEQ Assay, a bias-controlled multiplex PCR, was used to amplify TCRbeta CDR3 regions from genomic DNA. Processing in the source paper ran as follows. The number of nucleated cells in each sample was estimated from the amplification of reference gene primers within the assay. Sequence reads were collapsed and filtered to measure the absolute abundance of every unique TCRbeta CDR3 rearrangement. Productive Simpson clonality was computed per sample as the square root of Simpson's diversity index over productive rearrangements. This immuneACCESS table, as held by TCRdb, lists in-frame sequences with V and J called but not all clones. Of the missing ones, under half trace to an unresolved V gene in checked studies; the others have no known cause. V and J calls and clone size are those listed in that table; D and trimming were worked out from the DNA. The table for this sample lists around 150,000 clones; about four fifths of them were counted only once. Jointly, the top ten make up around 2.2% of the sample.

This sequence originates from a man between 65 and 85 years old with acute or convalescent COVID-19. The sequenced sample consisted of peripheral blood.

The CDR3 sequence is CASLSGIYNEQFF. The bases read TGTGCCAGCTTATCGGGGATCTACAATGAGCAGTTCTTC. Recombination joined TRBV7-9 with TRBJ2-1, with TRBD2 as a weak D call on 5 bases. According to the germline V gene (reference sequence), CDR1 reads SEHNR and CDR2 reads FQNEAQ. Measured from the cysteine to the phenylalanine, the CDR3 is 13 residues long. Solely the CDR3 DNA is kept, with 39 bases framed from the first base. Between the V and J ends, shortened by 8 bases and 3 bases respectively, the junction contains 11 bases.